Given below is one TCR beta chain in context. The junction had 10 bases not matched to a gene; V was cut back by 9 bases and J by 0 bases. Germline CDR1 LNHDA, CDR2 SQIVND (reference sequence). The length of the CDR3 is 16 residues. Here immunoSEQ multiplex PCR was the method, and the copy in TCRdb shows in-frame clones only, minus some. Of 300,000 to 350,000 clones listed, approximately 88% were seen once; the top ten hold roughly 9.9%. The sample is drawn from a study of blood T cell repertoires in COVID-19. The sample taken for sequencing was peripheral blood. The chain uses TRBV19 and TRBJ2-2; 7 nucleotides match TRBD2. The receptor was isolated from a man younger than 40 with COVID-19, enrolled during active disease. The CDR3 reads CASTGLEAANTGELFF. The DNA of the CDR3 is TGTGCCAGCACCGGACTAGAGGCCGCGAACACCGGGGAGCTGTTTTTT.